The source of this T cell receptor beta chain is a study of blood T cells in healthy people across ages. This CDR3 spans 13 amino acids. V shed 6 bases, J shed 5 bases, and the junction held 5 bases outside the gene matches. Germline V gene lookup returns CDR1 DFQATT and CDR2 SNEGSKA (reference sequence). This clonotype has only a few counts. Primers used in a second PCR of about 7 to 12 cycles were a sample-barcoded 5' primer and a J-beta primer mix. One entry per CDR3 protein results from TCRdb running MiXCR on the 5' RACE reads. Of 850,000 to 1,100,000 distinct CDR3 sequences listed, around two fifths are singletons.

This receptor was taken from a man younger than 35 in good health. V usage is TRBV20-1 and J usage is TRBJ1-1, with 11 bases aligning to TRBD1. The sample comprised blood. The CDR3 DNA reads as TGCAGTGCCCGGGACAGGGGGTTTACTGAAGCTTTCTTT. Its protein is CSARDRGFTEAFF.